This is a list of T cell receptor beta chains from one sample in a study of human T cells and chemical hapten exposure. From the RACE reads, TCRdb called clonotypes with MiXCR, one entry per CDR3 protein. The sample has about 160,000 distinct CDR3 sequences; around 30% are singletons. This material consisted of whole blood, taken in connection with sensitization to the hapten diphenylcyclopropenone (DPC). These TCRs come from a woman between 18 and 30 years old with alopecia areata. Some clones in this sample may be carry-over from other donors' samples. The CDR3 runs from the conserved cysteine through the conserved F or W. The order of the fields is D gene, J gene, CDR3 length, clone size, V gene, CDR3 DNA, CDR3 protein. The D gene is left open where the match is weak. Part of the rows lack a size; the others show once, few, many or a class for expanded clones.

>.|TRBJ1-1|14|few|TRBV6-5
TGTGCCAGCAATCGGGGGGCGCGGAGCACTGAAGCTTTCTTT
CASNRGARSTEAFF
>TRBD1|TRBJ2-1|15|few|TRBV29-1
TGCAGCGTTGAAGATCGGGGACAGGGGCACAATGAGCAGTTCTTC
CSVEDRGQGHNEQFF
>TRBD1|TRBJ1-3|14|.|TRBV9
TGTGCCAGCAGCGGGACAGGGTCTGGAAACACCATATATTTT
CASSGTGSGNTIYF
>.|TRBJ1-5|13|.|TRBV12-3/TRBV12-4
TGTGCCAGCAGTTCCCGGGTCAATCAGCCCCAGCATTTT
CASSSRVNQPQHF
>.|TRBJ2-5|14|.|TRBV29-1
TGCAGCGCCCGAGAGGCAGGGAAGGACGAGACCCAGTACTTC
CSAREAGKDETQYF
>.|TRBJ2-7|14|few|TRBV5-4
TGTGCCAGCAGCTTGGGTGGGAGACAGTACGAGCAGTACTTC
CASSLGGRQYEQYF
>.|TRBJ2-5|13|.|TRBV7-8
TGTGCCAGCAGCTTAGAAGCCCCAGAGACCCAGTACTTC
CASSLEAPETQYF
>TRBD2|TRBJ2-7|15|.|TRBV4-2
TGTGCCAGCAGCCCCGCGAGCGGGGGCGCCTACGAGCAGTACTTC
CASSPASGGAYEQYF
>.|TRBJ2-1|15|.|TRBV28
TGTGCCAGCAACCCTGGGACCGACGCTAACAATGAGCAGTTCTTC
CASNPGTDANNEQFF
>.|TRBJ2-2|13|few|TRBV11-2
TGTGCCAGCAGACTCCTCTCGGCCGGGGAGCTGTTTTTT
CASRLLSAGELFF
>.|TRBJ1-1|13|once|TRBV15
TGTGCCACCAGCAGAGATGGGGGGCAAGACGCTTTCTTT
CATSRDGGQDAFF
>TRBD1|TRBJ2-7|13|.|TRBV9
TGTGCCAGCGGGGACAGCCTCGCCACCGAGCAGTACTTC
CASGDSLATEQYF
>.|TRBJ1-1|12|.|TRBV30
TGTGCCTGGAGTGTAGGGACCACTGAAGCTTTCTTT
CAWSVGTTEAFF
>TRBD2|TRBJ2-3|16|.|TRBV7-9
TGTGCCAGCAGCTTATCCCTAGCGGGGGCCGCAGATACGCAGTATTTT
CASSLSLAGAADTQYF
>TRBD1|TRBJ2-7|15|.|TRBV10-3
TGTGCCATCAGTGGACAGGGTCTAGGCGTCTTCGAGCAGTACTTC
CAISGQGLGVFEQYF
>TRBD1|TRBJ1-1|12|.|TRBV7-9
TGTGCCACCACAGGGGTCGGCACTGAAGCTTTCTTT
CATTGVGTEAFF
>.|TRBJ1-1|14|.|TRBV15
TGTGCCACCAGCAGAGGGGGCATGAACACTGAAGCTTTCTTT
CATSRGGMNTEAFF
>.|TRBJ2-7|12|.|TRBV7-2
TGTGCCAGCAGCTCCCCCCCCCACGAGCAGTACTTC
CASSSPPHEQYF
>TRBD2|TRBJ2-1|19|.|TRBV20-1
TGCAGTGCTAGAGTCTCGGTGGGGTCTAGCGGGAGCTCCTACAATGAGCAGTTCTTC
CSARVSVGSSGSSYNEQFF
>TRBD1|TRBJ2-6|14|.|TRBV29-1
TGCAGCGCCGCAGGGGGATCTGGGGCCAACGTCCTGACTTTC
CSAAGGSGANVLTF
>.|TRBJ2-4|14|.|TRBV6-2/TRBV6-3
TGTGCCAGCAGTCCGACGACGCGGGGAAACATTCAGTACTTC
CASSPTTRGNIQYF
>.|TRBJ1-6|14|few|TRBV9
TGTGCCAGCAGCGTAGGTCAGGGTGGATCACCCCTCCACTTT
CASSVGQGGSPLHF
>.|TRBJ2-6|17|.|TRBV4-3
TGCGCCAGCAGCCAAGTAGGGGGAGGGACTGGGGCCAACGTCCTGACTTTC
CASSQVGGGTGANVLTF
>TRBD1|TRBJ2-7|15|.|TRBV4-1
TGCGCCAGCAGCCAACGGACAGGCCCTAACTACGAGCAGTACTTC
CASSQRTGPNYEQYF
>.|TRBJ1-1|14|.|TRBV3-1
TGTGCCAGCAGCCAATCCAACCGGGCCCGCGAAGCTTTCTTT
CASSQSNRAREAFF
>.|TRBJ1-4|16|.|TRBV19
TGTGCCAGTAGACAACGCAGGAGTGCAACTAATGAAAAACTGTTTTTT
CASRQRRSATNEKLFF
>.|TRBJ2-2|15|few|TRBV4-3
TGCGCCAGCAGCCAAAAGTACAGGAGCACCGGGGAGCTGTTTTTT
CASSQKYRSTGELFF
>.|TRBJ2-3|16|.|TRBV7-2
TGTGCCAGCAGCTTTTTGCCAAGGGGCTACACAGATACGCAGTATTTT
CASSFLPRGYTDTQYF
>TRBD1|TRBJ2-2|16|.|TRBV7-8
TGTGCCAGCAGCTTTCCAGGGGGCGCCGGCACCGGGGAGCTGTTTTTT
CASSFPGGAGTGELFF
>.|TRBJ2-1|13|few|TRBV4-2
TGTGCCAGCAGCCAACCGACTAGCAATGAGCAGTTCTTC
CASSQPTSNEQFF
>.|TRBJ1-1|15|few|TRBV15
TGTGCCACCAGCAGAGACGCTCCTCTCGGCACTGAAGCTTTCTTT
CATSRDAPLGTEAFF
>TRBD1|TRBJ2-7|14|few|TRBV20-1
TGCAGTGCTCGTCCCGGACAGGGACCCTACGAGCAGTACTTC
CSARPGQGPYEQYF
>TRBD1|TRBJ1-2|13|few|TRBV5-4
TGTGCCAGCAGCATGGACAGGGTTTATGGCTACACCTTC
CASSMDRVYGYTF
>.|TRBJ2-3|16|.|TRBV7-8
TGTGCCAGCAGCTTATTTGCCCGACAGAGTACAGATACGCAGTATTTT
CASSLFARQSTDTQYF
>.|TRBJ2-7|12|few|TRBV29-1
TGCAGCGTTGCGGCAGGGACCCACGAGCAGTACTTC
CSVAAGTHEQYF
>TRBD1|TRBJ1-2|16|few|TRBV29-1
TGCAGCGTTCAAAGGGACAGGGCCTCCCTTAACTATGGCTACACCTTC
CSVQRDRASLNYGYTF
>.|TRBJ2-2|15|.|TRBV20-1
TGCAGTGCTAGGGGGACATGGAGGAACACCGGGGAGCTGTTTTTT
CSARGTWRNTGELFF
>TRBD2|TRBJ2-3|15|.|TRBV5-6
TGTGCCAGCAACATGGGACTAGCAGACACAGATACGCAGTATTTT
CASNMGLADTDTQYF
>.|TRBJ1-5|14|few|TRBV7-3
TGTGCCAGCAGCTTAAGGACAGACAATCAGCCCCAGCATTTT
CASSLRTDNQPQHF